These T cell receptor beta chains were read from a single sample in a study of T cell responses to AZD1222 COVID-19 vaccine. Generated by immunoSEQ multiplex PCR, the TCRdb table keeps only in-frame clones and is missing some. This table has approximately 110,000 clones, around 90% appearing once. Sequencing was performed on peripheral blood, taken on day 0 of AZD1222 vaccination. Source of these receptors: an adult in good health. Each CDR3 is given with its conserved first and last residue. D genes are given only for firm matches. Expanded clones get a size class; other rows say once, few or many, or leave the size out.

J	V	size	D	DNA	CDR3
TRBJ1-2	TRBV7-8	.	TRBD1	TGTGCCAGCAGCTTATCCAGACAGGGTGGGGGCTATGGCTACACCTTC	CASSLSRQGGGYGYTF
TRBJ1-1	TRBV5-4	.	TRBD1	TGTGCCAGCAGCAGCCAGGGGGCCACTGAAGCTTTCTTT	CASSSQGATEAFF
TRBJ1-1	TRBV7-2	.	.	TGTGCCAGCATCTTTATCGCCTCAGGGGCCTTGAGAACTGAAGCTTTCTTT	CASIFIASGALRTEAFF
TRBJ2-1	TRBV7-6	.	TRBD1	TGTGCCAGCAGCTCACGGACAGGCCCCTACAATGAGCAGTTCTTC	CASSSRTGPYNEQFF
TRBJ1-4	TRBV3-1/TRBV3-2	.	.	TGTGCCAGCAGCCAGGGCAGCTACCATGAAAAACTGTTTTTT	CASSQGSYHEKLFF
TRBJ1-3	TRBV9	.	TRBD1	TGTGCCAGCAGCGTAGTGGGGACAGGAGAATCTGGAAACACCATATATTTT	CASSVVGTGESGNTIYF
TRBJ1-1	TRBV7-9	few	.	TGTGCCAGCAGCTCGAGGTTGGGGAACCCGAACACTGAAGCTTTCTTT	CASSSRLGNPNTEAFF
TRBJ1-1	TRBV7-2	.	.	TGTGCCAGCAGCCCCCTTGGGGACACTGAAGCTTTCTTT	CASSPLGDTEAFF
TRBJ1-3	TRBV5-4	.	.	TGTGCCAGCTCCCGAGGGCAGTCCTATTCTGGAAACACCATATATTTT	CASSRGQSYSGNTIYF
TRBJ1-4	TRBV4-3	.	TRBD1	TGCGCCAGCAGCCAAGGACCGGACAGGGGGCTGGAACTGTTTTTT	CASSQGPDRGLELFF
TRBJ1-3	TRBV3-1/TRBV3-2	.	.	TGTGCCAGCAGCCCCACTAGCTCTGGAAACACCATATATTTT	CASSPTSSGNTIYF
TRBJ1-1	TRBV4-3	.	TRBD1	TGCGCCAGCAGCCAGCAGACAGGGTTGAGCACTGAAGCTTTCTTT	CASSQQTGLSTEAFF